A single sample gave rise to the 31 T cell receptor beta chains below, sequenced in a study of T cell changes during pregnancy in multiple sclerosis. The data were produced by immunoSEQ multiplex PCR, yet TCRdb's version contains in-frame clones alone and is incomplete. The sample contains some 37,000 clones, over 75% of which appear only once. The source material was CD4+ T cells from peripheral blood mononuclear cells, sampled before pregnancy. These receptors all come from a female donor with multiple sclerosis, enrolled in a pregnancy study.

This chain joins TRBV2 and TRBJ1-2, with D tentatively TRBD1 (5 bases). The germline CDR1 and CDR2 sequences are SNHLY and FYNNEI. The CDR3 consists of 13 residues. V lost 4 bases, J lost 1 base, and 7 bases lay in between. The CDR3 coding sequence is TGTGCCAGCAGTGGACAGATTAACTATGGCTACACCTTC. Its protein product is CASSGQINYGYTF.

The chain combines TRBV5-1 with TRBJ2-2, with TRBD1 matching 7 bases. The V gene's germline CDR1 is SGHRS and CDR2 YFSETQ. This CDR3 region has 16 residues. V lost 3 bases and J lost 0; bases outside the gene matches: 5. This CDR3 reads CASSSGDRANTGELFF. The CDR3 nucleotides read TGCGCCAGCAGCTCTGGAGACAGGGCGAACACCGGGGAGCTGTTTTTT.

This rearrangement joins TRBV4-2 to TRBJ1-5, with 7 bases aligning to TRBD1. Germline V gives CDR1 LGHNA, CDR2 YNFKEQ. There are 15 residues in the CDR3. Trimming cost V 4 bases and J 1 base; bases outside gene matches: 4. The DNA of the CDR3 is TGTGCCAGCAGCCCGACAGGGCCCAGCAATCAGCCCCAGCATTTT. Translation: CASSPTGPSNQPQHF.

V is TRBV5-1 and J is TRBJ1-2; no reliable D call. In germline, CDR1 is SGHRS, CDR2 YFSETQ. The germline V and J ends were trimmed by 1 base and 0 bases, with 7 bases remaining between them. The CDR3 spans 14 residues. The CDR3 DNA is TGCGCCAGCAGCTTGATACCGGCTAACTATGGCTACACCTTC. Its protein is CASSLIPANYGYTF.

The V call is TRBV7-2, the J call TRBJ2-1, with D possibly being TRBD2 (6 bases). CDR1 and CDR2 (germline): SGHTA, FQGNSA. V lost 5 bases to trimming and J lost 0 bases, with 14 bases between them. The CDR3 has 16 amino acids. The CDR3 here is CASSVNRDSSYNEQFF. CDR3 in DNA: TGTGCCAGCAGCGTCAACCGGGACTCCTCCTACAATGAGCAGTTCTTC.

The chain combines TRBV19 with TRBJ1-1, with 7 bases identical to TRBD1. The V segment lost 3 bases and the J segment 5 bases; nucleotides outside the gene matches: 15. CDR1 is LNHDA and CDR2 is SQIVND in the germline V gene (reference sequence). The CDR3 runs to 17 residues. The CDR3 here is CASSIFRLGQSKTEAFF. Written as DNA, the CDR3 is TGTGCCAGTAGTATCTTTCGACTGGGACAGTCCAAAACTGAAGCTTTCTTT.

The rearrangement links TRBV5-1 to TRBJ2-3, with a tentative D call TRBD1 (5 bases). The CDR3 consists of 13 residues. With 4 bases removed from V and 2 bases from J, the gap between germline ends came to 8 bases. Germline V gene lookup returns CDR1 SGHRS and CDR2 YFSETQ. CDR3 sequence reads: CASSTGLTDTQYF. Written as DNA, the CDR3 is TGCGCCAGCAGCACAGGCCTCACAGATACGCAGTATTTT.

The CDR3 sequence: CASSQWVGGVLYEQYF. As DNA, the CDR3 is TGCGCCAGCAGCCAATGGGTTGGCGGGGTACTGTACGAGCAGTACTTC. This chain connects TRBV4-1 to TRBJ2-7, with a possible D match to TRBD2 (6 bases). This CDR3 has 16 amino acids. Germline values: CDR1 MGHRA, CDR2 YSYEKL. Trimming shortened V by 2 bases and J by 4 bases, and 18 bases separated the two germline ends.

The V gene is TRBV7-2, the J gene TRBJ1-1, with TRBD1 matching 10 bases. J gave up 11 bases and V 5 bases, and 5 bases lay outside the gene matches. CDR1 is SGHTA, CDR2 FQGNSA, per germline. The CDR3 covers 12 residues. In DNA, the CDR3 is TGTGCCAGCAGCACCGGACAGGGGGGGGCTTTCTTT. Its protein is CASSTGQGGAFF.

The chain carries TRBV27 and TRBJ1-5; D unclear. The CDR3 sequence is 17 residues long. Trimming took off 9 bases at V and 3 bases at J, with 24 bases between the two ends. Germline V gene lookup returns CDR1 MNHEY and CDR2 SMNVEV (reference sequence). The DNA of the CDR3 is TGTGCCAGACCAGTGACATTGAGAAAAGTTCACAATCAGCCCCAGCATTTT. Translating it yields CARPVTLRKVHNQPQHF.

V usage is TRBV13 and J usage is TRBJ2-7; TRBD1 is a possible D gene (7 bases). Looked up from germline, CDR1 is PRHDT and CDR2 is FYEKMQ (reference sequence). V lost 5 bases and J lost 6, with 17 bases in between. The CDR3 is made up of 14 amino acids. As DNA, the CDR3 is TGTGCCAGCAGCGCACCAGGGGGGTGGAGCGAGCAGTACTTC. It codes for CASSAPGGWSEQYF.

The chain recombines TRBV29-1 with TRBJ2-1; TRBD2 agrees at 14 bases. Germline-derived CDR1 and CDR2 are SQVTM and ANQGSEA. The V gene end was trimmed by 3 bases and the J gene end by 1 base; junction bases not matched to a gene: 8. This CDR3 is 18 amino acids long. The CDR3 DNA reads TGCAGCGTTGATGGACGACTAGCGGGAGGGCCGTCCTACAATGAGCAGTTCTTC. Translated, it gives CSVDGRLAGGPSYNEQFF.

J is TRBJ2-3 and V is TRBV5-4, with D possibly TRBD1 on 6 matching bases. The CDR3 is 13 residues long. V shed 4 bases and J shed 6 bases, with 12 bases lying between them. Germline V gene lookup returns CDR1 SGHNT and CDR2 YYREEE (reference sequence). The CDR3 spells CASSQDREDTQYF. Here the CDR3 DNA reads TGTGCCAGCAGCCAGGACAGAGAGGATACGCAGTATTTT.

This chain connects TRBV25-1 to TRBJ1-2, with D maybe TRBD1 (6 bases). Germline assignment: CDR1 MGHDK and CDR2 SYGVNS. This CDR3 has 13 residues. V lost 2 bases, J lost 4 bases, and 8 bases lay in between. DNA for the CDR3: TGTGCCAGCAGTGAAGACAGGTTCTATGGCTACACCTTC. This codes for CASSEDRFYGYTF.

The genes are TRBV2 and TRBJ2-1; D may be TRBD2 (5 bases). Looked up from germline, CDR1 is SNHLY and CDR2 is FYNNEI. Trimming removed 4 bases at V and 2 bases at J, with 18 bases between. The CDR3 totals 17 residues. The CDR3 is CASSGYHPGVAYNEQFF. Here the CDR3 DNA reads TGTGCCAGCAGTGGCTATCATCCCGGGGTTGCCTACAATGAGCAGTTCTTC.

The chain recombines TRBV7-2 with TRBJ2-3; a possible D gene is TRBD2 (6 bases). The germline V gene encodes CDR1 SGHTA and CDR2 FQGNSA. This CDR3 has 15 amino acids. Trimming stripped 5 bases from V and 5 bases from J, with 17 bases between. CDR3 nucleotide sequence: TGTGCCAGCAGCCCGGGAGTCTGGTTAGGAGATACGCAGTATTTT. It is translated as CASSPGVWLGDTQYF.

V usage is TRBV6-4 and J usage is TRBJ2-1; D is possibly TRBD2 (6 bases). Germline V gene lookup returns CDR1 MRHNA and CDR2 SNTAGT. The CDR3 contains 15 residues. The germline V and J ends were trimmed by 6 bases and 1 base, with 13 bases remaining between them. CDR3 loop: CASRLEGGSYNEQFF. The CDR3 coding sequence is TGTGCCAGCAGGCTGGAGGGCGGGTCCTACAATGAGCAGTTCTTC.

V gene TRBV29-1 combines with J gene TRBJ2-1; 9 bases map to TRBD2. The trim removed 2 bases at V and 6 bases at J, leaving 2 bases unmatched. The CDR3 runs 13 residues. Germline V CDR1 and CDR2: SQVTM, ANQGSEA. The CDR3 region is CSVERREGNEQFF. CDR3 coding DNA: TGCAGCGTTGAAAGGCGGGAGGGCAATGAGCAGTTCTTC.

The chain links TRBV11-2 to TRBJ1-4; D is undetermined. The CDR3 contains 13 residues. Germline loops: CDR1 SGHAT, CDR2 FQNNGV. With 5 bases removed from V and 10 bases from J, the gap between germline ends came to 14 bases. This chain's CDR3 is CASSPGVGSKLFF. The CDR3 coding sequence is TGTGCCAGCAGCCCCGGGGTAGGATCAAAACTGTTTTTT.

The V and J genes are TRBV7-9 and TRBJ2-7, with TRBD1 as a possible D gene (6 bases). Per germline, CDR1 SEHNR and CDR2 FQNEAQ (reference sequence). Between the trimmed V and J ends, which lost 5 bases and 3 bases, there was a span of 8 bases. The CDR3 runs 12 residues. DNA of the CDR3: TGTGCCAGCAGCCTACAGGGCTACGAGCAGTACTTC. It codes for CASSLQGYEQYF.

V gene TRBV10-3 combines with J gene TRBJ2-3, with TRBD1 as a possible D gene (6 bases). Germline CDR1 is ENHRY and CDR2 is SYGVKD. V was clipped by 2 bases and J by 3 bases, with 15 bases between them. The CDR3 length is 16 residues. The CDR3 sequence: CAISEGYRVGTDTQYF. CDR3 in DNA: TGTGCCATCAGTGAGGGCTACAGGGTAGGAACAGATACGCAGTATTTT.

The V call is TRBV7-9, the J call TRBJ1-2; 9 positions match TRBD1. The CDR3 length is 17 residues. The germline CDR1 and CDR2 sequences are SEHNR and FQNEAQ (reference sequence). V was pared by 4 bases and J by 4 bases, with 13 bases of the junction left unmatched. In DNA form, the CDR3 reads TGTGCCAGCAGCTCGCCACTACAGGGGGCGCGGATCTATGGCTACACCTTC. Translated: CASSSPLQGARIYGYTF. Based on the CDR3 plus reference TRBV7-9 and TRBJ1-2, the full variable domain is DTGVSQNPRHKITKRGQNVTFRCDPISEHNRLYWYRQTLGQGPEFLTYFQNEAQLEKSRLLSDRFSAERPKGSFSTLEIQRTEQGDSAMYLCASSSPLQGARIYGYTFGSGTRLTVV.

A few counts support this clone. The CDR3 is CASSVGTLNTEAFF. In nucleotides, the CDR3 is TGTGCCAGCAGCGTAGGGACATTGAACACTGAAGCTTTCTTT. The chain carries TRBV9 and TRBJ1-1; D may be TRBD1 (5 bases). CDR3 length: 14 residues. Per the germline V gene, CDR1 is SGDLS and CDR2 is YYNGEE. Trimming took off 0 bases at V and 0 bases at J, with 6 bases between the two ends.

This clone came up a few times. This rearrangement joins TRBV20-1 to TRBJ2-3, with D unresolved. The germline V gene encodes CDR1 DFQATT and CDR2 SNEGSKA (reference sequence). Trimming took off 3 bases at V and 6 bases at J, with 4 bases between the two ends. This CDR3 has 10 amino acids. The CDR3 region is CSASSDTQYF. Here the CDR3 DNA reads TGCAGTGCTAGCTCGGATACGCAGTATTTT.

The chain combines TRBV5-1 with TRBJ2-5, with TRBD2 identical over 11 bases. Germline trimming cut 5 bases from V and 2 bases from J; bases unmatched to any gene: 2. Per the germline V gene, CDR1 is SGHRS and CDR2 is YFSETQ. The CDR3 consists of 14 residues. The CDR3 DNA follows: TGCGCCAGCAGGGGACTAGCGGTTCAAGAGACCCAGTACTTC. Its translation is CASRGLAVQETQYF.

Written as DNA, the CDR3 is TGTGCCAGCAGTTTAGGCAGGGCTGGAAACACCATATATTTT. The encoded protein is CASSLGRAGNTIYF. This chain connects TRBV28 to TRBJ1-3; D is possibly TRBD1 (5 bases). Germline CDR1 is MDHEN and CDR2 is SYDVKM. V was pared by 2 bases and J by 2 bases, with 7 bases between. The length of the CDR3 is 14 residues.

The chain employs TRBV20-1 and TRBJ2-7; D ambiguous. The CDR3 length is 11 residues. The germline V and J ends were trimmed by 3 bases and 3 bases, with 6 bases remaining between them. Germline CDR1 and CDR2: DFQATT and SNEGSKA (reference sequence). The CDR3 nucleotides are TGCAGTGCTAGGGAGAACTACGAGCAGTACTTC. This translates into CSARENYEQYF.

J is TRBJ1-1 and V is TRBV2; the match to TRBD1 covers 10 bases. Trimming took 6 bases from V and 4 from J; bases not matched to a gene: 8. CDR1 SNHLY and CDR2 FYNNEI come from the germline V gene. This CDR3 has 15 residues. CDR3 in DNA: TGTGCCAGCAGGGACAGGGGGATTGTTGGCACTGAAGCTTTCTTT. Amino acids: CASRDRGIVGTEAFF.

The chain carries TRBV30 and TRBJ2-7; D gene uncertain. The germline gives CDR1 GTSNPN, CDR2 SVGIG (reference sequence). Trimming shortened V by 2 bases and J by 2 bases, and 4 bases separated the two germline ends. The length of the CDR3 is 11 residues. The CDR3 DNA is TGTGCCTGGAGTACTACCTACGAGCAGTACTTC. Residues: CAWSTTYEQYF.

The chain uses TRBV5-1 and TRBJ2-5; no clear D gene. CDR1 is SGHRS and CDR2 is YFSETQ in the germline V gene. The CDR3 totals 14 residues. Trimming took 2 bases from V and 5 from J, leaving 13 bases between them. The CDR3 DNA follows: TGCGCCAGCAGCTTAGGTGGGCTTGGGGAGACCCAGTACTTC. It codes for CASSLGGLGETQYF.

The DNA of the CDR3 is TGTGCCAGCAGCCCCCTAGAGGGAGCCTACAATGAGCAGTTCTTC. Protein: CASSPLEGAYNEQFF. The chain combines TRBV9 with TRBJ2-1, with a weak D call TRBD2 (5 bases). V lost 4 bases and J lost 2, with 13 bases in between. The CDR3 loop spans 15 amino acids. Looked up from germline, CDR1 is SGDLS and CDR2 is YYNGEE.